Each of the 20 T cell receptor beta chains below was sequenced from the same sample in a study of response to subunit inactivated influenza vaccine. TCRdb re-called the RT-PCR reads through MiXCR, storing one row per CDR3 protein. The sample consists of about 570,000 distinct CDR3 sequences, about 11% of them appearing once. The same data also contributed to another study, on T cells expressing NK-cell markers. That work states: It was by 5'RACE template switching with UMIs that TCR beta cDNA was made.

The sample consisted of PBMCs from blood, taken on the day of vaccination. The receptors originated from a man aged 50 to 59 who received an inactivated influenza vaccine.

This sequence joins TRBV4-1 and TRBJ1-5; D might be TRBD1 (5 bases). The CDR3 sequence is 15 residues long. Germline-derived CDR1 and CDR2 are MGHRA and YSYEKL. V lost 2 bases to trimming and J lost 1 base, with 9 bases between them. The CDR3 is CASSQYKGSNQPQHF. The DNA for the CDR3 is TGCGCCAGCAGCCAATATAAGGGGAGCAATCAGCCCCAGCATTTT.

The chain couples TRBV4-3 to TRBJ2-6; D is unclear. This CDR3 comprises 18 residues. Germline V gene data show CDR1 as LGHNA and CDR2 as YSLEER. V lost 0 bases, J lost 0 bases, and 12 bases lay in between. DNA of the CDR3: TGCGCCAGCAGCCAAGAGTCAGCCTTTAGCTCTGGGGCCAACGTCCTGACTTTC. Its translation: CASSQESAFSSGANVLTF.

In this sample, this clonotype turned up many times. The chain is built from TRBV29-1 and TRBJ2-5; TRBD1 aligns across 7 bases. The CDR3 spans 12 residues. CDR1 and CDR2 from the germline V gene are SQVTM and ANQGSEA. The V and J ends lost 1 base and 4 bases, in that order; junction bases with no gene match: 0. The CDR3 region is CSVEAGGETQYF. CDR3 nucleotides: TGCAGCGTTGAAGCAGGGGGAGAGACCCAGTACTTC.

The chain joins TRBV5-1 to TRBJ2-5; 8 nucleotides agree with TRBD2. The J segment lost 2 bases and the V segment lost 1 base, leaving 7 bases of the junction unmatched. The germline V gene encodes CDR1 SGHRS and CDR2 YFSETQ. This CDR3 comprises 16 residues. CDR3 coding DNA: TGCGCCAGCAGCTTGCTTCCAGCGGGGGCTCAAGAGACCCAGTACTTC. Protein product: CASSLLPAGAQETQYF.

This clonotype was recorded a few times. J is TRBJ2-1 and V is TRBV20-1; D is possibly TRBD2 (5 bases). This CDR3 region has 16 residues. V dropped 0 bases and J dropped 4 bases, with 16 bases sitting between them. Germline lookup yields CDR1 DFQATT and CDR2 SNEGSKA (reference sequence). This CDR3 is CSARDLEGIPYNEQFF. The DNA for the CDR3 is TGCAGTGCTAGAGATCTAGAGGGAATTCCTTACAATGAGCAGTTCTTC.

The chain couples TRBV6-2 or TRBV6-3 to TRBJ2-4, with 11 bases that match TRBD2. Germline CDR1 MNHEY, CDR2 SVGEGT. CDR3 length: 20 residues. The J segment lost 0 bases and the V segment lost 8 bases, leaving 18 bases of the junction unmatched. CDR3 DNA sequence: TGTGCCAGCGCACGGTCGGTATGGACTAGCGGGCCCCTAGCCAAAAACATTCAGTACTTC. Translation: CASARSVWTSGPLAKNIQYF.

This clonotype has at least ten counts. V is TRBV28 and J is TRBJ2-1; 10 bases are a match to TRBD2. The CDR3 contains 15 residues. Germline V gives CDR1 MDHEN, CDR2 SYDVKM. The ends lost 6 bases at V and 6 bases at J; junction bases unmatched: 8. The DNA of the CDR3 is TGTGCCAGCAGACCCGGAATAGCGGGAGGCAATGAGCAGTTCTTC. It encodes CASRPGIAGGNEQFF.

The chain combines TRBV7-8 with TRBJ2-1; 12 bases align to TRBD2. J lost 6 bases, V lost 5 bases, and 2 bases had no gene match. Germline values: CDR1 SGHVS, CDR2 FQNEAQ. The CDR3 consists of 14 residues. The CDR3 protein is CASSRTSGVNEQFF. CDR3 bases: TGTGCCAGCAGCCGGACTAGCGGGGTCAATGAGCAGTTCTTC.

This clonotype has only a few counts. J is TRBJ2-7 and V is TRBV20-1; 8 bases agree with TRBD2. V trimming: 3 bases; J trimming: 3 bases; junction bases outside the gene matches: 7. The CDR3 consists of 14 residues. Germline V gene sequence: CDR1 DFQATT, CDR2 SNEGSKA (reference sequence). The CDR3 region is CSASSSGSFYEQYF. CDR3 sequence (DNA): TGCAGTGCTAGTTCCAGCGGGAGTTTCTACGAGCAGTACTTC.

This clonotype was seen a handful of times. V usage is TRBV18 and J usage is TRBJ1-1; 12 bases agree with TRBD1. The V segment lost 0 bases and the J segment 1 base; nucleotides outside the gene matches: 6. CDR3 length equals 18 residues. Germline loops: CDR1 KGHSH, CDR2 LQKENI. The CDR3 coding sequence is TGTGCCAGCTCACCACCTGGGACAGGGGGCGCGGGGAACACTGAAGCTTTCTTT. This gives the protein CASSPPGTGGAGNTEAFF.

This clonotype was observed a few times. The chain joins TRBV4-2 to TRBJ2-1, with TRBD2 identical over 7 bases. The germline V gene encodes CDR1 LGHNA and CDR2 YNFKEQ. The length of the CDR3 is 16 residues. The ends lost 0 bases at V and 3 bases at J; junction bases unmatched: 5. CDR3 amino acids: CASSQELAGIYNEQFF. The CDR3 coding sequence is TGTGCCAGCAGCCAAGAATTAGCGGGCATCTACAATGAGCAGTTCTTC.

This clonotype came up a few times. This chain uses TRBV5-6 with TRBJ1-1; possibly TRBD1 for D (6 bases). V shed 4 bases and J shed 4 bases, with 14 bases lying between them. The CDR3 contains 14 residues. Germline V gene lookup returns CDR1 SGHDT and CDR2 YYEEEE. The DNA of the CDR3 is TGTGCCAGCAGCCTCCAGGGGCGCCTCACTGAAGCTTTCTTT. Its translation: CASSLQGRLTEAFF.

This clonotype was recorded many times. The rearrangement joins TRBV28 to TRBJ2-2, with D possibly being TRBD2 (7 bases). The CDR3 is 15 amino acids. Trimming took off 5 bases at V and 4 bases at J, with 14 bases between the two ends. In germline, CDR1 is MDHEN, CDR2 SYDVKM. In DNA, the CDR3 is TGTGCCAGCAGTCCTAGGGGGGGGCGCACCGGGGAGCTGTTTTTT. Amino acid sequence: CASSPRGGRTGELFF.

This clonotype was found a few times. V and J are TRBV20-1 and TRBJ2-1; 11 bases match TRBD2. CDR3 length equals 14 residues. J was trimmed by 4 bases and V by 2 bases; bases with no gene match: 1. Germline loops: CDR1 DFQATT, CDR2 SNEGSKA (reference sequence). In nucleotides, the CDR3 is TGCAGTGCTAGATCTAGCGGGGGGTACAATGAGCAGTTCTTC. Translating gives CSARSSGGYNEQFF.

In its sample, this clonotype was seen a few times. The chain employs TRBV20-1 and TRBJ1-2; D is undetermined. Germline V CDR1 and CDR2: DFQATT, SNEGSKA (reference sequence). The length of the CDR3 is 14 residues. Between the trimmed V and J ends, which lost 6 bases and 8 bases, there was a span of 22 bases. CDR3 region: CSATRAEPHGGYTF. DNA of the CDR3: TGCAGTGCGACACGGGCCGAGCCCCATGGGGGCTACACCTTC.

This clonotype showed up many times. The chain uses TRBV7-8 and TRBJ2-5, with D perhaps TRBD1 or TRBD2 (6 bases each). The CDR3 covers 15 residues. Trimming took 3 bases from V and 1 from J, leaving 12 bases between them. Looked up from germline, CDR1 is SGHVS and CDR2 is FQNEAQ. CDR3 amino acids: CASSFPGGGQETQYF. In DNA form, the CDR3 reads TGTGCCAGCAGCTTTCCCGGGGGCGGCCAAGAGACCCAGTACTTC.

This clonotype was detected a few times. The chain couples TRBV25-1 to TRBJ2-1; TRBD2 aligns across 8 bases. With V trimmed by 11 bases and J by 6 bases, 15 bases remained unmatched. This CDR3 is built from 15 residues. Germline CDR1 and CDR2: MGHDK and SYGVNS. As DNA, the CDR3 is TGTGCCGCCTCTAGGGGAGCGGGGGTTAGCAATGAGCAGTTCTTC. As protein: CAASRGAGVSNEQFF. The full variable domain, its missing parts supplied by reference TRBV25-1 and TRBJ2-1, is EADIYQTPRYLVIGTGKKITLECSQTMGHDKMYWYQQDPGMELHLIHYSYGVNSTEKGDLSSESTVSRIRTEHFPLTLESARPSHTSQYLCAASRGAGVSNEQFFGPGTRLTVL.

As DNA, the CDR3 is TGCGCCAGCAGCTTGGGTTTTTTCACGGAGGGATGGGACACTGAAGCTTTCTTT. This sequence encodes CASSLGFFTEGWDTEAFF. This rearrangement joins TRBV5-1 to TRBJ1-1; no definite D call. The V end was cut by 0 bases, the J end by 3 bases, with 21 bases between. There are 18 residues in the CDR3. Germline values: CDR1 SGHRS, CDR2 YFSETQ.

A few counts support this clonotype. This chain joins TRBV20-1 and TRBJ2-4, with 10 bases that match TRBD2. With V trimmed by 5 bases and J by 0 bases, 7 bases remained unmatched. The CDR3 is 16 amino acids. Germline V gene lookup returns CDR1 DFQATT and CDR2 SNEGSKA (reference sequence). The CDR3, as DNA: TGCAGTGCTGGAGGACTAGCGGTATTAGCCAAAAACATTCAGTACTTC. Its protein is CSAGGLAVLAKNIQYF.

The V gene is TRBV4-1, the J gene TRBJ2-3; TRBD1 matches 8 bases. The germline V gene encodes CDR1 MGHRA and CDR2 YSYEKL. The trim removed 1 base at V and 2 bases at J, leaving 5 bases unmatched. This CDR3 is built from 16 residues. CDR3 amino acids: CASSQAPQGATDTQYF. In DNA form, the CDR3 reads TGCGCCAGCAGCCAAGCTCCTCAGGGGGCCACAGATACGCAGTATTTT.